This T cell receptor beta chain was retrieved from a study of patients and donors after allogeneic stem cell transplantation. V was pared by 8 bases and J by 0 bases, with 7 bases between. This CDR3 contains 12 residues. Germline V CDR1 and CDR2: MNHNS, SASEGT. This clonotype was seen only a few times. TCRdb analysed the RT-PCR reads with MiXCR anew, one entry per CDR3 protein. The table records approximately 150,000 distinct CDR3 sequences, nearly 25% of them present only once. The origin of this receptor is a human donor who was either an allogeneic HSCT recipient or a stem cell or donor lymphocyte infusion donor (not recorded which). It is not recorded whose cells these are; they may come from a transplant donor. V and J are TRBV6-1 and TRBJ1-1; D possibly corresponds to TRBD1 (6 bases). Source material: blood, either unsorted or a sorted T cell fraction (not recorded which). In DNA, the CDR3 is TGTGCCAGCCGACAGGTGAACACTGAAGCTTTCTTT. This encodes CASRQVNTEAFF.